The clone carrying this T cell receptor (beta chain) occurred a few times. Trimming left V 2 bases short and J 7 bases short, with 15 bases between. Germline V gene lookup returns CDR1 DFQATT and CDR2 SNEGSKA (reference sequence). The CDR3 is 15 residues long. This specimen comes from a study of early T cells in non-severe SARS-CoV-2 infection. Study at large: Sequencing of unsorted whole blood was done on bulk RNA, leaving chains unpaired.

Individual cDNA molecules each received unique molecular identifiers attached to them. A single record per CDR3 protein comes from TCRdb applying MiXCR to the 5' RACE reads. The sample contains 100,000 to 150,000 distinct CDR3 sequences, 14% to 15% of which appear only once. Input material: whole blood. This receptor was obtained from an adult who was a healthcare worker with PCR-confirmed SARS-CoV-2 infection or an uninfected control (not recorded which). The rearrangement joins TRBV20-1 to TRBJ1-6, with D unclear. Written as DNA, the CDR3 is TGCAGTGCTAGAACCTCCGGACTTCGGAATTCACCCCTCCACTTT. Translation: CSARTSGLRNSPLHF.